A selection of T cell receptor beta chains follows, all from one sample in a study of cytomegalovirus exposure and HLA in healthy donors. Sequenced by immunoSEQ multiplex PCR; TCRdb stores in-frame clones only, minus some. This sample has 150,000 to 200,000 clones, with roughly 82% found just once. The sequenced sample consisted of PBMCs. These receptors were taken from a woman between 18 and 29 years old in good health and CMV-seronegative. CDR3s include the opening cysteine and the closing phenylalanine or tryptophan. The order of the fields is J gene, clone size, V gene, D gene, CDR3 protein, CDR3 DNA. A D gene is named only where the DNA matches it firmly. A clone size is listed for some rows: how often the clone was seen (once, few, many), or a class if it is expanded.

j_gene: TRBJ2-3
abundance: NA
v_gene: TRBV6-1
d_gene: NA
CDR3aa: CASSPGDSTDTQYF
CDR3nt: TGTGCCAGCAGTCCGGGGGATAGCACAGATACGCAGTATTTT

j_gene: TRBJ1-5
abundance: few
v_gene: TRBV21-1
d_gene: NA
CDR3aa: CASSKVPGRGNQPQHF
CDR3nt: TGTGCCAGCAGCAAAGTTCCGGGTAGAGGCAATCAGCCCCAGCATTTT

j_gene: TRBJ1-1
abundance: NA
v_gene: TRBV5-1
d_gene: NA
CDR3aa: CASSFYRTAGNTEAFF
CDR3nt: TGCGCCAGCAGCTTCTATCGAACAGCGGGGAACACTGAAGCTTTCTTT

j_gene: TRBJ1-3
abundance: NA
v_gene: TRBV6-5
d_gene: NA
CDR3aa: CASSYSRRTGNTIYF
CDR3nt: TGTGCCAGCAGTTACTCCCGGAGGACTGGAAACACCATATATTTT

j_gene: TRBJ1-4
abundance: NA
v_gene: TRBV7-9
d_gene: NA
CDR3aa: CASSFYGTNEKLFF
CDR3nt: TGTGCCAGCAGCTTCTATGGTACGAATGAAAAACTGTTTTTT

j_gene: TRBJ2-3
abundance: NA
v_gene: TRBV7-7
d_gene: TRBD2
CDR3aa: CASSPLSGGVTDTQYF
CDR3nt: TGTGCCAGCAGCCCCCTTAGCGGGGGTGTCACAGATACGCAGTATTTT

j_gene: TRBJ2-1
abundance: NA
v_gene: TRBV6-5
d_gene: TRBD2
CDR3aa: CASSSASGNNEQFF
CDR3nt: TGTGCCAGCAGTTCGGCTAGCGGGAACAATGAGCAGTTCTTC

j_gene: TRBJ2-1
abundance: NA
v_gene: TRBV27
d_gene: TRBD2
CDR3aa: CASSFSSGRGNEQFF
CDR3nt: TGTGCCAGCAGTTTCTCTAGCGGGAGAGGGAATGAGCAGTTCTTC

j_gene: TRBJ1-2
abundance: few
v_gene: TRBV6-5
d_gene: NA
CDR3aa: CASSPTGYGYTF
CDR3nt: TGTGCCAGCAGCCCTACAGGCTATGGCTACACCTTC

j_gene: TRBJ1-1
abundance: once
v_gene: TRBV2
d_gene: NA
CDR3aa: CASSASRSTEAFF
CDR3nt: TGTGCCAGCAGTGCCAGTCGAAGCACTGAAGCTTTCTTT

j_gene: TRBJ2-2
abundance: NA
v_gene: TRBV19
d_gene: TRBD1
CDR3aa: CASSSKTGAVNTGELFF
CDR3nt: TGTGCCAGTAGCAGCAAAACAGGGGCGGTGAACACCGGGGAGCTGTTTTTT

j_gene: TRBJ2-3
abundance: once
v_gene: TRBV7-2
d_gene: NA
CDR3aa: CASSRKSGDTQYF
CDR3nt: TGTGCCAGCAGCCGGAAGTCCGGGGATACGCAGTATTTT

j_gene: TRBJ1-5
abundance: NA
v_gene: TRBV1
d_gene: NA
CDR3aa: CTSSQLGMGHSVGVISPQHF
CDR3nt: TGCACCAGCAGCCAATTGGGTATGGGACACTCCGTTGGGGTAATCAGTCCCCAGCATTTT

j_gene: TRBJ1-1
abundance: NA
v_gene: TRBV5-4
d_gene: NA
CDR3aa: CASSLGNGEGTEAFF
CDR3nt: TGTGCCAGCAGCTTGGGTAATGGTGAGGGCACTGAAGCTTTCTTT

j_gene: TRBJ1-1
abundance: NA
v_gene: TRBV5-6
d_gene: NA
CDR3aa: CASSFLRDTEAFF
CDR3nt: TGTGCCAGCAGCTTCCTCAGGGACACTGAAGCTTTCTTT

j_gene: TRBJ1-1
abundance: NA
v_gene: TRBV6-6
d_gene: NA
CDR3aa: CASSYSRNTEAFF
CDR3nt: TGTGCCAGCAGTTACTCGAGAAACACTGAAGCTTTCTTT

j_gene: TRBJ2-7
abundance: NA
v_gene: TRBV29-1
d_gene: TRBD1
CDR3aa: CSVATFSGQGVYEQYF
CDR3nt: TGCAGCGTTGCTACTTTTAGCGGACAGGGGGTTTACGAGCAGTACTTC

j_gene: TRBJ1-5
abundance: NA
v_gene: TRBV5-1
d_gene: TRBD1
CDR3aa: CASSSTGGNNQPQHF
CDR3nt: TGCGCCAGCAGCTCAACAGGGGGTAACAATCAGCCCCAGCATTTT

j_gene: TRBJ2-2
abundance: NA
v_gene: TRBV7-2
d_gene: TRBD2
CDR3aa: CASSLPRLAGGAGELFF
CDR3nt: TGTGCCAGCAGCTTACCCCGGCTAGCGGGAGGGGCCGGGGAGCTGTTTTTT

j_gene: TRBJ1-3
abundance: NA
v_gene: TRBV5-1
d_gene: TRBD1
CDR3aa: CASSSEGQGGNTIYF
CDR3nt: TGCGCCAGCAGCTCCGAGGGACAGGGTGGAAACACCATATATTTT

j_gene: TRBJ1-1
abundance: NA
v_gene: TRBV6-1
d_gene: NA
CDR3aa: CASSADSLNTEAFF
CDR3nt: TGTGCCAGCAGTGCCGACAGCCTGAACACTGAAGCTTTCTTT

j_gene: TRBJ2-7
abundance: many
v_gene: TRBV9
d_gene: NA
CDR3aa: CASSVSHKTSSYEQYF
CDR3nt: TGTGCCAGCAGCGTATCGCATAAGACAAGCTCCTACGAGCAGTACTTC

j_gene: TRBJ1-2
abundance: NA
v_gene: TRBV19
d_gene: NA
CDR3aa: CASSPPDRTLRGYTF
CDR3nt: TGTGCCAGTAGTCCACCCGACAGGACCTTACGGGGCTACACCTTC

j_gene: TRBJ1-1
abundance: NA
v_gene: TRBV5-4
d_gene: NA
CDR3aa: CASSLAIAGNTEAFF
CDR3nt: TGTGCCAGCAGCTTGGCCATTGCAGGAAACACTGAAGCTTTCTTT

j_gene: TRBJ1-4
abundance: NA
v_gene: TRBV7-6
d_gene: TRBD1
CDR3aa: CASRPTQGSNEKLFF
CDR3nt: TGTGCCAGCAGGCCAACACAGGGGAGTAATGAAAAACTGTTTTTT

j_gene: TRBJ1-2
abundance: NA
v_gene: TRBV2
d_gene: TRBD1
CDR3aa: CASSGTGGDYGYTF
CDR3nt: TGTGCCAGCAGTGGGACAGGGGGGGACTATGGCTACACCTTC

j_gene: TRBJ2-7
abundance: NA
v_gene: TRBV25-1
d_gene: NA
CDR3aa: CASGDLTYEQYF
CDR3nt: TGTGCCAGCGGGGACTTGACCTACGAGCAGTACTTC

j_gene: TRBJ1-5
abundance: NA
v_gene: TRBV5-1
d_gene: TRBD1
CDR3aa: CASSLGAGGSPQHF
CDR3nt: TGCGCCAGCAGCTTGGGGGCAGGGGGCTCGCCCCAGCATTTT

j_gene: TRBJ2-7
abundance: NA
v_gene: TRBV6-5
d_gene: NA
CDR3aa: CASSYSVQGPEQYF
CDR3nt: TGTGCCAGCAGTTACTCCGTACAGGGCCCCGAGCAGTACTTC

j_gene: TRBJ2-7
abundance: NA
v_gene: TRBV11-3
d_gene: TRBD1
CDR3aa: CASSSGQGRSYEQYF
CDR3nt: TGTGCCAGCAGCTCGGGACAGGGCCGCTCCTACGAGCAGTACTTC

j_gene: TRBJ1-4
abundance: NA
v_gene: TRBV30
d_gene: NA
CDR3aa: CAWSGGHGNEKLFF
CDR3nt: TGTGCCTGGAGTGGGGGACACGGGAATGAAAAACTGTTTTTT

j_gene: TRBJ2-7
abundance: few
v_gene: TRBV2
d_gene: NA
CDR3aa: CATRAAREGAYEQYF
CDR3nt: TGTGCCACCCGGGCCGCGAGAGAAGGGGCGTACGAGCAGTACTTC

j_gene: TRBJ2-7
abundance: NA
v_gene: TRBV19
d_gene: TRBD2
CDR3aa: CASSPGTSGYEQYF
CDR3nt: TGTGCCAGTAGTCCCGGGACTAGCGGCTACGAGCAGTACTTC

j_gene: TRBJ2-7
abundance: NA
v_gene: TRBV7-6
d_gene: TRBD1
CDR3aa: CASSPRQGARDEQYF
CDR3nt: TGTGCCAGCAGCCCCCGACAGGGGGCGCGTGACGAGCAGTACTTC

j_gene: TRBJ1-2
abundance: NA
v_gene: TRBV30
d_gene: NA
CDR3aa: CAWRSTGYGYTF
CDR3nt: TGTGCCTGGAGGTCCACAGGCTATGGCTACACCTTC

j_gene: TRBJ1-5
abundance: once
v_gene: TRBV18
d_gene: NA
CDR3aa: CASSPRPSQGNEQVFNQPQHF
CDR3nt: TGTGCCAGCTCACCTCGGCCAAGTCAGGGGAACGAACAGGTGTTCAATCAGCCCCAGCATTTT

j_gene: TRBJ2-7
abundance: NA
v_gene: TRBV4-2
d_gene: TRBD2
CDR3aa: CASSQGGLAETYEQYF
CDR3nt: TGTGCCAGCAGCCAAGGGGGACTAGCGGAAACCTACGAGCAGTACTTC

j_gene: TRBJ2-5
abundance: NA
v_gene: TRBV2
d_gene: NA
CDR3aa: CASSESVGASSGETQYF
CDR3nt: TGTGCCAGCAGTGAATCTGTAGGTGCTAGCTCGGGTGAGACCCAGTACTTC

j_gene: TRBJ2-3
abundance: NA
v_gene: TRBV10-3
d_gene: TRBD2
CDR3aa: CAISEWGSGRADTQYF
CDR3nt: TGTGCCATCAGTGAGTGGGGTAGCGGGAGGGCCGATACGCAGTATTTT

j_gene: TRBJ1-2
abundance: NA
v_gene: TRBV6-5
d_gene: NA
CDR3aa: CASSYSLDFLRITF
CDR3nt: TGTGCCAGCAGTTACTCCCTGGACTTCTTAAGGATCACCTTC

j_gene: TRBJ1-3
abundance: NA
v_gene: TRBV27
d_gene: NA
CDR3aa: CASSPGNTIYF
CDR3nt: TGTGCCAGCAGTCCGGGAAACACCATATATTTT

j_gene: TRBJ1-1
abundance: NA
v_gene: TRBV5-1
d_gene: TRBD1
CDR3aa: CASSLDPVGTGSTEAFF
CDR3nt: TGCGCCAGCAGCTTGGACCCGGTAGGGACAGGGTCCACTGAAGCTTTCTTT

j_gene: TRBJ2-4
abundance: NA
v_gene: TRBV2
d_gene: NA
CDR3aa: CASSADGLFVAKNIQYF
CDR3nt: TGTGCCAGCAGCGCCGACGGACTATTTGTGGCCAAAAACATTCAGTACTTC

j_gene: TRBJ1-3
abundance: NA
v_gene: TRBV11-2
d_gene: TRBD1
CDR3aa: CASSLGGGGNTIYF
CDR3nt: TGTGCCAGCAGCTTAGGAGGGGGCGGAAACACCATATATTTT

j_gene: TRBJ1-2
abundance: NA
v_gene: TRBV7-6
d_gene: TRBD1
CDR3aa: CASSLTGGLKGGYTF
CDR3nt: TGTGCCAGCAGCTTAACAGGGGGCCTTAAGGGTGGCTACACCTTC